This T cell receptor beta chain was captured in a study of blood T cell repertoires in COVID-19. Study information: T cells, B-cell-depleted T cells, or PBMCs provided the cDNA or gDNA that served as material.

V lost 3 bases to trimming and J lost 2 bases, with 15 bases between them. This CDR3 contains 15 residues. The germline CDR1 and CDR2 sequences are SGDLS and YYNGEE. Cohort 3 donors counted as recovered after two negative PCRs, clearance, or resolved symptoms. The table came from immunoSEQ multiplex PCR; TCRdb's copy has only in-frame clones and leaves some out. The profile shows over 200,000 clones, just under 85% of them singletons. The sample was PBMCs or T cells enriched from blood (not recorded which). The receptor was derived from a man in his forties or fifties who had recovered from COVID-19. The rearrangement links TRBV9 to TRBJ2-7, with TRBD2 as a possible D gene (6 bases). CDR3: CASSAIAESPYEQYF. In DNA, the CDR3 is TGTGCCAGCAGCGCAATAGCGGAATCCCCCTACGAGCAGTACTTC.